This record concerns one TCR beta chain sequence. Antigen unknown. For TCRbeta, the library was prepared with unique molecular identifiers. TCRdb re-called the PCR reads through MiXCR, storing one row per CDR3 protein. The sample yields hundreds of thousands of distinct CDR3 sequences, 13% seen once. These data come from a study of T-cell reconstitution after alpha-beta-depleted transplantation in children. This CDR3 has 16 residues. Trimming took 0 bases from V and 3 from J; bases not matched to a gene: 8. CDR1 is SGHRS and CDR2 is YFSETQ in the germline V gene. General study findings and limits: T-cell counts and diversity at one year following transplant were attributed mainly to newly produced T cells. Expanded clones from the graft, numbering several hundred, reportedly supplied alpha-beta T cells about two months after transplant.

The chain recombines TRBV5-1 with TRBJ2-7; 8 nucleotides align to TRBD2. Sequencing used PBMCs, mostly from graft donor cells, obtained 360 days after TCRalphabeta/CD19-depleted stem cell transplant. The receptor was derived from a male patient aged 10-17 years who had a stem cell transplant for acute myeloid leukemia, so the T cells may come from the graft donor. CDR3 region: CASSLVVAGLGYEQYF. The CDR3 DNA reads TGCGCCAGCAGCTTGGTGGTAGCGGGACTTGGCTACGAGCAGTACTTC.